A selection of T cell receptor beta chains follows, all from one sample in a study of TIL therapy for anti-PD-1-resistant metastatic lung cancer. Here immunoSEQ multiplex PCR was the method, and the copy in TCRdb shows in-frame clones only, minus some. The repertoire holds 52,000 or so clones, with 75% to 85% as singletons. This specimen consisted of blood, obtained at baseline. The receptors shown here come from a person aged 25-85 years with non-small cell lung cancer. Each CDR3 is given with its conserved first and last residue. The D gene is left open where the match is weak. Size is stated for part of the rows, as once, few or many counts, or as a class when the clone is expanded.

clone_size	cdr3_length	d_call	v_call	j_call	cdr3_aa	cdr3_nt
NA	16	TRBD2	TRBV28	TRBJ2-5	CASSPTRAGRQETQYF	TGTGCCAGCAGTCCCACCCGAGCGGGAAGGCAAGAGACCCAGTACTTC
NA	14	NA	TRBV10-1	TRBJ1-6	CARLEVLFNSPLHF	TGCGCCAGACTCGAGGTTCTCTTTAATTCACCCCTCCACTTT
NA	13	NA	TRBV5-8	TRBJ1-5	CASSLQPNQPQHF	TGTGCCAGCAGCTTACAGCCAAATCAGCCCCAGCATTTT
NA	15	TRBD1	TRBV28	TRBJ2-2	CASSAGGKNTGELFF	TGTGCCAGCAGTGCAGGGGGCAAGAACACCGGGGAGCTGTTTTTT
NA	19	TRBD1	TRBV5-5	TRBJ2-7	CASSFRQGATRTPSYEQYF	TGTGCCAGCAGCTTCCGACAGGGGGCGACTAGGACCCCTTCCTACGAGCAGTACTTC
NA	15	NA	TRBV6-5	TRBJ2-7	CASTYFPQGPYEQYF	TGTGCCAGCACATATTTCCCCCAGGGTCCCTACGAGCAGTACTTC
NA	12	NA	TRBV29-1	TRBJ2-5	CSVGTDQETQYF	TGCAGCGTTGGAACAGACCAAGAGACCCAGTACTTC
NA	13	NA	TRBV12-3/TRBV12-4	TRBJ2-3	CASSFEVWDTQYF	TGTGCCAGCAGCTTTGAGGTGTGGGATACGCAGTATTTT
NA	11	NA	TRBV28	TRBJ2-7	CASSGHYEQYF	TGTGCCAGCTCGGGACACTACGAGCAGTACTTC
NA	14	TRBD1	TRBV5-5	TRBJ1-2	CASSWGGQDHGYTF	TGTGCCAGCAGCTGGGGGGGACAGGACCATGGCTACACCTTC
NA	15	TRBD1	TRBV7-3	TRBJ2-5	CASSLAGTAQETQYF	TGTGCCAGCAGCTTAGCCGGGACAGCCCAAGAGACCCAGTACTTC
few	10	TRBD1	TRBV29-1	TRBJ1-2	CSVTGPGYTF	TGCAGCGTGACAGGGCCTGGCTACACCTTC
NA	14	NA	TRBV9	TRBJ2-3	CASSVDGGTDTQYF	TGTGCCAGCAGCGTAGACGGCGGCACAGATACGCAGTATTTT
once	11	TRBD1	TRBV3-1/TRBV3-2	TRBJ1-2	CASSQGDSVAF	TGTGCCAGCAGCCAAGGGGACAGTGTCGCCTTC
NA	15	TRBD2	TRBV5-1	TRBJ2-7	CASSGGLAGFYEQYF	TGCGCCAGCAGCGGGGGACTAGCGGGCTTCTACGAGCAGTACTTC
NA	17	NA	TRBV7-3	TRBJ2-3	CASSLRPQGKGTDTQYF	TGTGCCAGCAGCTTAAGGCCCCAGGGGAAGGGGACAGATACGCAGTATTTT
NA	13	NA	TRBV7-2	TRBJ2-1	CASSLFHGDEQFF	TGTGCCAGCAGCTTATTCCATGGCGATGAGCAGTTCTTC
NA	12	NA	TRBV7-3	TRBJ2-1	CASSGVGNEQFF	TGTGCCAGCAGCGGCGTGGGCAATGAGCAGTTCTTC
NA	18	NA	TRBV28	TRBJ2-6	CASSFGKGRGSGANVLTF	TGTGCCAGCAGTTTTGGGAAGGGAAGGGGCTCTGGGGCCAACGTCCTGACTTTC
NA	17	TRBD1	TRBV4-1	TRBJ2-4	CASSPTGQGLAKNIQYF	TGCGCCAGCAGCCCTACCGGACAGGGCCTAGCCAAAAACATTCAGTACTTC
NA	14	NA	TRBV7-9	TRBJ2-7	CASSYGGSGYEQYF	TGTGCCAGCAGCTACGGGGGTTCGGGCTACGAGCAGTACTTC
NA	14	TRBD1	TRBV7-2	TRBJ2-5	CASSSDRAWETQYF	TGTGCCAGCAGCTCGGACAGGGCTTGGGAGACCCAGTACTTC
NA	14	TRBD1	TRBV2	TRBJ1-1	CASREGAAGTEAFF	TGTGCCAGCAGGGAGGGGGCGGCGGGCACTGAAGCTTTCTTT
NA	14	NA	TRBV10-3	TRBJ1-2	CAISESTGNYGYTF	TGTGCCATCAGTGAGTCTACGGGGAACTATGGCTACACCTTC
NA	14	NA	TRBV7-2	TRBJ2-7	CASRVNRGEGEQYF	TGTGCCAGCAGAGTCAACAGGGGGGAGGGCGAGCAGTACTTC
NA	17	NA	TRBV28	TRBJ2-3	CASSLNLGEPNIDTQYF	TGTGCCAGCAGTTTAAATTTAGGAGAACCGAACATCGATACGCAGTATTTT
NA	12	NA	TRBV18	TRBJ2-7	CASSRKTDQQYF	TGTGCCAGCTCACGGAAGACAGATCAGCAGTACTTC
NA	16	NA	TRBV28	TRBJ2-1	CASTPPGLTSYNEQFF	TGTGCCAGCACTCCCCCCGGACTAACTTCCTACAATGAGCAGTTCTTC
NA	13	NA	TRBV18	TRBJ1-1	CASSPTVNTEAFF	TGTGCCAGCTCACCGACAGTAAACACTGAAGCTTTCTTT
NA	13	NA	TRBV28	TRBJ1-6	CASRLMMDSPLHF	TGTGCCAGCAGGTTGATGATGGATTCACCCCTCCACTTT
NA	16	NA	TRBV6-1	TRBJ1-4	CASSEALQATNEKLFF	TGTGCCAGCAGTGAAGCCCTACAGGCAACTAATGAAAAACTGTTTTTT
NA	15	NA	TRBV6-1	TRBJ2-7	CASSEGPSETYEQYF	TGTGCCAGCAGTGAGGGCCCTTCGGAGACCTACGAGCAGTACTTC
NA	15	NA	TRBV24-1	TRBJ1-5	CATSDPGLPNQPQHF	TGTGCCACCAGTGACCCGGGCCTCCCCAATCAGCCCCAGCATTTT
NA	14	TRBD1	TRBV2	TRBJ1-5	CASSVTGGRQPQHF	TGTGCCAGCAGTGTAACAGGGGGCCGACAGCCCCAGCATTTT
NA	14	TRBD1	TRBV6-5	TRBJ1-1	CASSLGTGNTEAFF	TGTGCCAGCAGCCTAGGGACAGGGAACACTGAAGCTTTCTTT
medium-sized	16	TRBD2	TRBV5-1	TRBJ2-2	CASSFTQAGGNGELFF	TGCGCCAGCAGCTTTACACAAGCGGGAGGGAACGGGGAGCTGTTTTTT
NA	13	NA	TRBV3-1/TRBV3-2	TRBJ2-2	CASQQPNTGELFF	TGTGCCAGCCAGCAGCCGAACACCGGGGAGCTGTTTTTT
NA	13	NA	TRBV7-2	TRBJ1-5	CASSGESGQPQHF	TGTGCCTCCTCGGGGGAGAGCGGTCAGCCCCAGCATTTT
NA	11	NA	TRBV25-1	TRBJ2-1	CASTSYNEQFF	TGTGCCAGCACCTCATACAATGAGCAGTTCTTC
NA	14	NA	TRBV9	TRBJ2-7	CASSSSSGTYEQYF	TGTGCCAGCAGCTCCTCCTCAGGCACCTACGAGCAGTACTTC
few	13	NA	TRBV6-5	TRBJ2-3	CASSYEGTDTQYF	TGTGCCAGCAGTTACGAAGGCACAGATACGCAGTATTTT
NA	16	TRBD2	TRBV28	TRBJ2-3	CASPGRGGSSTDTQYF	TGTGCCAGCCCCGGTCGGGGGGGGTCGAGCACAGATACGCAGTATTTT
NA	13	NA	TRBV24-1	TRBJ1-4	CATSDHRAEKLFF	TGTGCCACCAGTGATCACAGGGCGGAAAAACTGTTTTTT
NA	14	NA	TRBV7-2	TRBJ2-2	CASSLVGVPGELFF	TGTGCCAGCAGCTTAGTGGGGGTCCCCGGGGAGCTGTTTTTT
NA	14	NA	TRBV11-2	TRBJ1-2	CASSPRSQGGDYTF	TGTGCCAGCAGCCCGAGGAGCCAGGGAGGGGACTACACCTTC
NA	15	NA	TRBV18	TRBJ2-1	CASSPDLSSYNEQFF	TGTGCCAGCTCACCTGACCTGAGCTCCTACAATGAGCAGTTCTTC
NA	17	TRBD2	TRBV15	TRBJ2-3	CATSLHPEREGGDTQYF	TGTGCCACCAGCCTCCACCCCGAGCGGGAGGGGGGGGATACGCAGTATTTT
NA	16	NA	TRBV19	TRBJ2-2	CASSRSSYPNTGELFF	TGTGCCAGTAGTAGATCCTCCTACCCGAACACCGGGGAGCTGTTTTTT
NA	16	NA	TRBV7-2	TRBJ1-2	CASSLEGGRANYGYTF	TGTGCCAGCAGCTTAGAGGGGGGGCGAGCTAACTATGGCTACACCTTC
NA	14	NA	TRBV7-2	TRBJ1-1	CASSPSPGNTEAFF	TGTGCCAGCAGCCCCTCCCCCGGGAACACTGAAGCTTTCTTT
NA	15	NA	TRBV11-2	TRBJ2-1	CASSLERTFYNEQFF	TGTGCCAGCAGCTTAGAACGGACATTTTACAATGAGCAGTTCTTC
NA	16	TRBD2	TRBV7-2	TRBJ2-7	CASRRTPGLGTYEQYF	TGTGCCAGCAGACGCACACCGGGACTAGGAACCTACGAGCAGTACTTC